The clone carrying this TCR beta chain was recorded at least ten times. From the RT-PCR reads, TCRdb called clonotypes with MiXCR, one entry per CDR3 protein. The sample consists of approximately 20,000 distinct CDR3 sequences, 4.5% to 6% of them appearing once. This record belongs to a study of patients and donors after allogeneic stem cell transplantation. CDR3 size: 14 residues. Trimming stripped 0 bases from V and 9 bases from J, with 15 bases between. CDR1 SGHVS and CDR2 FQNEAQ come from the germline V gene. The sample taken for sequencing was blood, either unsorted or a sorted T cell fraction (not recorded which). The clonotype originates from a human donor who was either an allogeneic HSCT recipient or a stem cell or donor lymphocyte infusion donor (not recorded which). It is not recorded whose cells these are; they may come from a transplant donor. The chain joins TRBV7-8 to TRBJ2-7; TRBD2 might be the D (7 bases). CDR3 sequence: CASSLAGGGDGQYF. The DNA for the CDR3 is TGTGCCAGCAGCTTAGCGGGGGGGGGCGACGGGCAGTACTTC.